One sample yielded the 23 T cell receptor beta chains listed below, sequenced in a study of beta chain features in type 1 diabetes. Findings and limits, study-wide: Shorter TCRB CDR3s, moderately but significantly so, were found in Type 1 diabetes patients in all four CD4+ subsets.

Sequenced material consisted of expressed TCRB transcripts (all of the isolated RNA was reverse transcribed). The table came from immunoSEQ multiplex PCR; TCRdb's copy has only in-frame clones and leaves some out. The table has about 740,000 clones, roughly an eighth seen once; the top ten hold 0.022%. These receptors have no known antigen. Source material: naive CD4+ T cells from blood. The receptors come from a man aged 18 to 29 with type 1 diabetes.

This clone was detected a few times. V and J are TRBV11-3 and TRBJ2-7, with D possibly being TRBD1 (5 bases). V lost 1 base and J 1 base, leaving 11 bases between the germline ends. Germline V gene sequence: CDR1 SGHNT, CDR2 YENEEA. This CDR3 has 15 amino acids. CDR3 amino acids: CASSLVQDGSYEQYF. CDR3 in DNA: TGTGCCAGCAGCTTAGTACAGGACGGATCCTACGAGCAGTACTTC.

This clone was observed a few times. J is TRBJ1-2 and V is TRBV5-7; D might be TRBD1 (5 bases). TRBV5-7 is an ORF, and what it does is uncertain. The CDR3 covers 12 residues. CDR3 in amino acids: CATAGVNYGYTF. The CDR3 DNA is TGTGCGACAGCGGGGGTAAACTATGGCTACACCTTC.

This clone was found a few times. V usage is TRBV19 and J usage is TRBJ2-3; D is unclear. The V end lost 6 bases, the J end lost 6 bases, and 10 bases lay between the germline ends. This CDR3 region has 12 residues. Germline V gives CDR1 LNHDA, CDR2 SQIVND (reference sequence). CDR3 DNA sequence: TGTGCCAGTAGCCCCTCATCGGATACGCAGTATTTT. As protein: CASSPSSDTQYF.

The V gene is TRBV15, the J gene TRBJ2-7; D remains ambiguous. V dropped 5 bases and J dropped 6 bases, with 8 bases sitting between them. This CDR3 has 11 amino acids. Germline values: CDR1 LNHNV, CDR2 YYDKDF (reference sequence). The CDR3 loop reads CATSRLREQYF. The DNA for the CDR3 is TGTGCCACCAGCCGCTTGCGCGAGCAGTACTTC.

The chain couples TRBV27 to TRBJ1-6, with D hard to call. CDR3 size: 15 residues. Germline lookup yields CDR1 MNHEY and CDR2 SMNVEV (reference sequence). V dropped 1 base and J dropped 7 bases, with 11 bases sitting between them. The CDR3 DNA reads TGTGCCAGCAGTTTATTAGACATAATAAATTCACCCCTCCACTTT. This gives the protein CASSLLDIINSPLHF.

The chain recombines TRBV27 with TRBJ2-1; TRBD2 matches 11 bases. Germline V CDR1 and CDR2: MNHEY, SMNVEV (reference sequence). This CDR3 is 16 amino acids long. V dropped 2 bases and J dropped 3; count of bases not matched to a gene: 3. The CDR3 here is CASSLIGTSGYNEQFF. For the CDR3, the DNA is TGTGCCAGCAGTTTAATAGGGACTAGCGGCTACAATGAGCAGTTCTTC.

This clone was counted a few times. Other DNA sequences from this sample encode an identical CDR3 as well. This chain joins TRBV30 and TRBJ1-5; D gene uncertain. The CDR3 extends over 12 amino acids. V lost 2 bases to trimming and J lost 4 bases, with 6 bases between them. CDR1 is GTSNPN, CDR2 SVGIG, per germline (reference sequence). As DNA, the CDR3 is TGTGCCTGGAGTAGGTCGAATCAGCCCCAGCATTTT. It encodes CAWSRSNQPQHF.

Concerning this clone: This may stem from a read error, because a much larger clone lies one nucleotide away. Other nucleotide sequences in the sample specify the same CDR3. The chain joins TRBV30 to TRBJ2-7; 7 nucleotides line up with TRBD2. The CDR3 has 11 residues. In germline, CDR1 is GTSNPN, CDR2 SVGIG (reference sequence). Trimming cost V 3 bases and J 4 bases; bases outside gene matches: 0. This CDR3 reads CAWSGGYEQYF. The DNA for the CDR3 is TGTGCCTGGAGCGGGGGGTACGAGCAGTACTTC.

V and J are TRBV5-1 and TRBJ2-1, with a weak D call TRBD2 (5 bases). V lost 4 bases to trimming and J lost 8 bases, with 22 bases between them. The length of the CDR3 is 16 residues. Germline values: CDR1 SGHRS, CDR2 YFSETQ. The CDR3 here is CASSVYLGDLGYEQFF. The CDR3 DNA reads TGCGCCAGCAGCGTATACTTGGGAGACCTGGGCTATGAGCAGTTCTTC.

The chain carries TRBV5-1 and TRBJ1-3; D call uncertain. This CDR3 spans 13 amino acids. The ends were cut back, 7 bases at V and 3 bases at J, with 11 bases in the middle. Per germline, CDR1 SGHRS and CDR2 YFSETQ. CDR3 nucleotides: TGCGCCAGCTCCGATGAAGTTGGAAACACCATATATTTT. It specifies CASSDEVGNTIYF.

This clone appeared a few times. The chain joins TRBV28 to TRBJ2-7, with TRBD1 matching over 9 bases. CDR1 and CDR2 (germline): MDHEN, SYDVKM. This CDR3 contains 14 residues. The V segment lost 10 bases and the J segment 6 bases; nucleotides outside the gene matches: 13. Here the CDR3 reads CATLHGDRVSEQYF. In nucleotides, the CDR3 is TGTGCCACCCTCCACGGGGACAGGGTTTCCGAGCAGTACTTC.

The chain couples TRBV28 to TRBJ2-7, with 7 bases that match TRBD2. The CDR3 is made up of 12 amino acids. With 5 bases clipped from V and 12 bases from J, the junction kept 10 bases outside the gene matches. Germline V lookup: CDR1 MDHEN, CDR2 SYDVKM. The CDR3: CASSRPGLGAYF. The CDR3 region has the DNA TGTGCCAGCAGTCGACCAGGACTAGGGGCGTACTTC.

J is TRBJ1-1 and V is TRBV6-5, with unresolved D. Per the germline V gene, CDR1 is MNHEY and CDR2 is SVGAGI. CDR3 size: 14 residues. The V and J ends lost 7 bases and 1 base respectively, with 13 bases between them. The CDR3 DNA reads as TGTGCCAGCATGTACAGCAGGCGGAACACTGAAGCTTTCTTT. Protein: CASMYSRRNTEAFF.

Of note for this clone: Other DNA sequences within the sample encode an identical CDR3. The CDR3 nucleotides read TGTGCCACCAGCAGAGATCGGAGCCAAGAGACCCAGTACTTC. Translating gives CATSRDRSQETQYF. The rearrangement joins TRBV15 to TRBJ2-5, with no clear D. The CDR3 runs to 14 residues. Germline values: CDR1 LNHNV, CDR2 YYDKDF (reference sequence). The V end lost 0 bases, the J end lost 1 base, and 6 bases lay between the germline ends.

This clone was observed a single time. This rearrangement joins TRBV28 to TRBJ1-2; the match to TRBD1 covers 7 bases. The CDR3 covers 12 residues. The V segment lost 10 bases and the J segment 2 bases; nucleotides outside the gene matches: 4. CDR1 and CDR2 from the germline V gene are MDHEN and SYDVKM. The chain's CDR3 is CATLGQNYGYTF. The CDR3 DNA follows: TGTGCCACCCTGGGACAGAACTATGGCTACACCTTC.

The chain is built from TRBV2 and TRBJ2-3, with a weak D call TRBD1 (6 bases). Germline CDR1 and CDR2: SNHLY and FYNNEI. The V end lost 5 bases, the J end lost 2 bases, and 14 bases lay between the germline ends. The CDR3 spans 15 residues. The CDR3 protein is CASSFQGHVTDTQYF. DNA for the CDR3: TGTGCCAGCAGTTTCCAGGGGCATGTCACAGATACGCAGTATTTT.

V is TRBV7-9 and J is TRBJ1-2; no reliable D call. CDR3 size: 14 residues. Trimming cost V 5 bases and J 5 bases, with 15 bases left between them. Germline values: CDR1 SEHNR, CDR2 FQNEAQ (reference sequence). Written as DNA, the CDR3 is TGTGCCAGCAGCCCCGATCTGGGCGATTATGGCTACACCTTC. Encoded protein: CASSPDLGDYGYTF.

The CDR3 bases are TGTGCCAGCAGCATAACTGACGGTGGTACTGAAGCTTTCTTT. Translation: CASSITDGGTEAFF. The rearrangement uses TRBV7-9 and TRBJ1-1; D remains ambiguous. CDR1 is SEHNR and CDR2 is FQNEAQ in the germline V gene (reference sequence). CDR3 length equals 14 residues. The germline V and J ends were trimmed by 5 bases and 5 bases, with 15 bases remaining between them.

The table lists this clone with a few counts. This chain connects TRBV5-1 to TRBJ2-1; perhaps TRBD1 as D (5 bases). CDR3 length: 13 residues. From germline, CDR1 is SGHRS and CDR2 YFSETQ. Deletions cut 4 bases from V and 6 bases from J, with 11 bases between. The CDR3, as DNA: TGCGCCAGCAGCACCGACAGCCCCAATGAGCAGTTCTTC. This translates into CASSTDSPNEQFF.

The V call is TRBV18, the J call TRBJ2-7; a possible D gene is TRBD1 (5 bases). Trimming pared 0 bases from V and 0 bases from J, leaving 9 bases between. Looked up from germline, CDR1 is KGHSH and CDR2 is LQKENI. The CDR3 is 15 amino acids. CDR3 region: CASSPPVRDSYEQYF. DNA of the CDR3: TGTGCCAGCTCACCACCGGTCAGGGACTCCTACGAGCAGTACTTC. Based on the CDR3 plus reference TRBV18 and TRBJ2-7, the full variable domain is NAGVMQNPRHLVRRRGQEARLRCSPMKGHSHVYWYRQLPEEGLKFMVYLQKENIIDESGMPKERFSAEFPKEGPSILRIQQVVRGDSAAYFCASSPPVRDSYEQYFGPGTRLTVT.

This clone was seen just once. The CDR3, as DNA: TGTGCCAGCAGCTTTGAGCTCAGGGAAGGCTACACCTTC. It yields the protein CASSFELREGYTF. The chain couples TRBV11-3 to TRBJ1-2; D possibly corresponds to TRBD1 (5 bases). Trimming took off 3 bases at V and 8 bases at J, with 13 bases between the two ends. The CDR3 extends over 13 amino acids. In germline, CDR1 is SGHNT, CDR2 YENEEA.

The CDR3 reads CASKVFTSGGGITDTQYF. The DNA for the CDR3 is TGTGCCAGCAAGGTTTTCACTAGCGGGGGGGGTATCACAGATACGCAGTATTTT. V is TRBV2 and J is TRBJ2-3; 13 bases match TRBD2. V lost 7 bases to trimming and J lost 2 bases; unmatched junction nucleotides: 12. In germline, CDR1 is SNHLY, CDR2 FYNNEI. The length of the CDR3 is 18 residues.

With regard to this clone: One base away lies a much larger clone, so this may be a sequencing read error. Different DNA sequences within this sample yield the same CDR3. The chain links TRBV6-6 to TRBJ2-7; D call uncertain. The germline V and J ends were trimmed by 6 bases and 0 bases, with 3 bases remaining between them. Per germline, CDR1 MNHNY and CDR2 SVGAGI (reference sequence). The CDR3 is 11 residues long. The CDR3 is CASSTSYEQYF. CDR3 coding DNA: TGTGCCAGCAGCACCTCCTACGAGCAGTACTTC.